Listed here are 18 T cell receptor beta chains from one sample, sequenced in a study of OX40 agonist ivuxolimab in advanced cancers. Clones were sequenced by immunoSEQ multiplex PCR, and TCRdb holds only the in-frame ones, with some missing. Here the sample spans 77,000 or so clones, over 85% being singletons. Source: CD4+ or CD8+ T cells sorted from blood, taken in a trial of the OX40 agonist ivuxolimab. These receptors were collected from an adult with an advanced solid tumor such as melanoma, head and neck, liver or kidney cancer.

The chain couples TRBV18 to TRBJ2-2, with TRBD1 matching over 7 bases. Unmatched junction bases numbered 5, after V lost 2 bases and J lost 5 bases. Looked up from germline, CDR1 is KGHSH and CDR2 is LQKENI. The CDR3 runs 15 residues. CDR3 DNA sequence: TGTGCCAGCTCACCAAGGACAGGCAATACCGGGGAGCTGTTTTTT. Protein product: CASSPRTGNTGELFF. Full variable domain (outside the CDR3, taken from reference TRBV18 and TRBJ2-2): NAGVMQNPRHLVRRRGQEARLRCSPMKGHSHVYWYRQLPEEGLKFMVYLQKENIIDESGMPKERFSAEFPKEGPSILRIQQVVRGDSAAYFCASSPRTGNTGELFFGEGSRLTVL.

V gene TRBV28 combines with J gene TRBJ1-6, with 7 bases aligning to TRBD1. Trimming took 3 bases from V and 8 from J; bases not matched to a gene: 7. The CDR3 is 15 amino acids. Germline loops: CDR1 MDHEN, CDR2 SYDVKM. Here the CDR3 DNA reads TGTGCCAGCAGTTTCCGACAGGGTGGCGATTCACCCCTCCACTTT. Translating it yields CASSFRQGGDSPLHF.

The CDR3 protein is CASSAGQANTEAFF. The CDR3 nucleotides read TGTGCCAGCAGCGCGGGACAGGCGAACACTGAAGCTTTCTTT. The chain uses TRBV27 and TRBJ1-1; 8 bases are shared with TRBD1. The CDR3 consists of 14 residues. Trimming cost V 6 bases and J 1 base; bases outside gene matches: 4. Per the germline V gene, CDR1 is MNHEY and CDR2 is SMNVEV (reference sequence).

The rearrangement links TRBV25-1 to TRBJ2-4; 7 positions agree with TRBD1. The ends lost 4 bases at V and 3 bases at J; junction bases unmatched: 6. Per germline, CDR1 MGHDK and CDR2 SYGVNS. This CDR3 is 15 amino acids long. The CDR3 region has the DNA TGTGCCAGCAGTGCGTTGACAGGGCTCAAAAACATTCAGTACTTC. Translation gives CASSALTGLKNIQYF.

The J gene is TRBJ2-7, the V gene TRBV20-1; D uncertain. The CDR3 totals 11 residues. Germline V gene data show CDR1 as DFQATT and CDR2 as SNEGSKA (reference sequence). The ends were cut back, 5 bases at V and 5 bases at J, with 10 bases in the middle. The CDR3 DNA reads TGCAGTGCTCCCGACCTGGACGAGCAGTACTTC. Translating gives CSAPDLDEQYF.

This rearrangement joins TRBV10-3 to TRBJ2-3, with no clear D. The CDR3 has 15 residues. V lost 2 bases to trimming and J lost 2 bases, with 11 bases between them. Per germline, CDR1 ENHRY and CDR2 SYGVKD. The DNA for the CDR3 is TGTGCCATCAGTGAGCGTGGATCCTTCACAGATACGCAGTATTTT. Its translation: CAISERGSFTDTQYF.

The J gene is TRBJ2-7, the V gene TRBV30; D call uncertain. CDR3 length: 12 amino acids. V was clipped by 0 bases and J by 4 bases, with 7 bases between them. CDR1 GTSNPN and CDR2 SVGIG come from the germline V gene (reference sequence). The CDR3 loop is CAWSVMSYEQYF. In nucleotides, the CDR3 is TGTGCCTGGAGTGTTATGAGTTACGAGCAGTACTTC.

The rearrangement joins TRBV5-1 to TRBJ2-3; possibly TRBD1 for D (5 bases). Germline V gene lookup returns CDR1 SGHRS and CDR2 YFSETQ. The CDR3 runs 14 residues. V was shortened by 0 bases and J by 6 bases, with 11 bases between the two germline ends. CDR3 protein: CASSLGGKGDTQYF. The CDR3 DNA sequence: TGCGCCAGCAGCTTGGGGGGAAAGGGGGATACGCAGTATTTT. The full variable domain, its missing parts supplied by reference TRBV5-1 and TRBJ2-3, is KAGVTQTPRYLIKTRGQQVTLSCSPISGHRSVSWYQQTPGQGLQFLFEYFSETQRNKGNFPGRFSGRQFSNSRSEMNVSTLELGDSALYLCASSLGGKGDTQYFGPGTRLTVL.

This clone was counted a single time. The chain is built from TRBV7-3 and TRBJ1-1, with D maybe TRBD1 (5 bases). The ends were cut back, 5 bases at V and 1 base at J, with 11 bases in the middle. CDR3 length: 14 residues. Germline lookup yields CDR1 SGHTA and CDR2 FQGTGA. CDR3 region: CASSPGTQNTEAFF. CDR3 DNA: TGTGCCAGCAGCCCGGGGACCCAGAACACTGAAGCTTTCTTT.

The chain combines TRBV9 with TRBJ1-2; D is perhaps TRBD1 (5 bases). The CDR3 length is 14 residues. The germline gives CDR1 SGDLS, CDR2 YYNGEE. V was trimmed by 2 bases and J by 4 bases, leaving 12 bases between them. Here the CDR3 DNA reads TGTGCCAGCAGCGTGGCAGGGATGGGCTATGGCTACACCTTC. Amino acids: CASSVAGMGYGYTF.

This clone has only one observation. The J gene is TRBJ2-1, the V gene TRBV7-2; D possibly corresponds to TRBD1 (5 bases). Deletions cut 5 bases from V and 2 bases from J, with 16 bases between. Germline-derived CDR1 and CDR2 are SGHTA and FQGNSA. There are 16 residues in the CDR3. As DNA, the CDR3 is TGTGCCAGCAGCCAAAAAGACAGAAACGCCTACAATGAGCAGTTCTTC. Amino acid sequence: CASSQKDRNAYNEQFF.

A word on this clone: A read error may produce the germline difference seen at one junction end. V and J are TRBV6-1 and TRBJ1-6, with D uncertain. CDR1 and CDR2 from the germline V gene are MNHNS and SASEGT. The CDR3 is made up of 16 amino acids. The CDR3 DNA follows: TGTGCCATCAGTGAGTGGGAGAGCTCCTATAATTCACCCCTCCACTTT. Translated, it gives CAISEWESSYNSPLHF.

Here the CDR3 DNA reads TGTGCCAGCAGCACCGGGACTTCAAGCACAGATACGCAGTATTTT. It encodes CASSTGTSSTDTQYF. V usage is TRBV6-4 and J usage is TRBJ2-3; possibly TRBD2 for D (6 bases). Trimming shortened V by 6 bases and J by 0 bases, and 13 bases separated the two germline ends. This CDR3 contains 15 residues. Germline V gene sequence: CDR1 MRHNA, CDR2 SNTAGT.

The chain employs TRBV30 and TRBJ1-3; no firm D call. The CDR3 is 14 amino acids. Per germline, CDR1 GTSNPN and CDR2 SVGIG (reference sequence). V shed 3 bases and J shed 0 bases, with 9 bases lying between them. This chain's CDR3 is CAWRQASSGNTIYF. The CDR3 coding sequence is TGTGCCTGGAGGCAGGCTAGCTCTGGAAACACCATATATTTT.

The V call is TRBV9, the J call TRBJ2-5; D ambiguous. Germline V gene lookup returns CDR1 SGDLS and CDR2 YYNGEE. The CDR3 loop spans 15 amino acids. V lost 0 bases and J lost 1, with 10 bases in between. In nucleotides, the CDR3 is TGTGCCAGCAGCGTAGCTCAAGGCTTCCAAGAGACCCAGTACTTC. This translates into CASSVAQGFQETQYF.

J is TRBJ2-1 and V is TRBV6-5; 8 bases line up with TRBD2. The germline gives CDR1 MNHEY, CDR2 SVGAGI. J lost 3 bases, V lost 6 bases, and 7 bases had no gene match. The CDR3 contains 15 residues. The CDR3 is CASRSGGAGYNEQFF. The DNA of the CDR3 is TGTGCCAGCAGATCCGGGGGGGCCGGCTACAATGAGCAGTTCTTC.

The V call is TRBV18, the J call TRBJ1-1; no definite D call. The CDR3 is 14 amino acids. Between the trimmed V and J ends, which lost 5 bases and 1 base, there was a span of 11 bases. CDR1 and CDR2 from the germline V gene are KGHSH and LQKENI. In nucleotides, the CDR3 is TGTGCCAGCTCAAGAGGTTCCCCGAACACTGAAGCTTTCTTT. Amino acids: CASSRGSPNTEAFF.

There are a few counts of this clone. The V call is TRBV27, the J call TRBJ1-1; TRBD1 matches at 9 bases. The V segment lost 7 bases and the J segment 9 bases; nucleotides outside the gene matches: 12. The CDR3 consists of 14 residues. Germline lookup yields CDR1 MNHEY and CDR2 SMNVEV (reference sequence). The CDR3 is CASNLGQGGGQAFF. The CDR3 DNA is TGTGCCAGCAATCTGGGACAGGGTGGGGGACAAGCTTTCTTT.